These T cell receptor beta chains were read from a single sample in a study of CD8+ T cells in alopecia areata. Produced via immunoSEQ multiplex PCR; TCRdb's table is partial and in-frame only. The data contain roughly 100,000 clones, approximately 90% of them seen just once; the ten biggest clones take up around 10%. This material consisted of CD8+ T cells sorted from blood, taken between weeks 30 and 35, from a patient treated with tofacitinib. These receptor sequences come from a human donor with alopecia areata. Both conserved end residues are part of each CDR3. Fields, in order: clone size, J gene, V gene, D gene, CDR3 DNA, CDR3 protein. D genes are given only for firm matches. Some rows have no size entry. The others give once, few or many, or a class for an expanded clone.

abundance: -
j_gene: TRBJ1-1
v_gene: TRBV5-1
d_gene: -
CDR3nt: TGCGCCAGCAGCGAGGGGGGACGGTCCCTATCCTGGGCTTTCTTT
CDR3aa: CASSEGGRSLSWAFF

abundance: -
j_gene: TRBJ2-7
v_gene: TRBV9
d_gene: -
CDR3nt: TGTGCCAGCAGCGGACCCGAGGGAGGCTACGAGCAGTACTTC
CDR3aa: CASSGPEGGYEQYF

abundance: -
j_gene: TRBJ1-5
v_gene: TRBV27
d_gene: TRBD1
CDR3nt: TGTGCCAGCAGTTTTGTGACAGGGGAAAATCAGCCCCAGCATTTT
CDR3aa: CASSFVTGENQPQHF

abundance: -
j_gene: TRBJ2-6
v_gene: TRBV27
d_gene: -
CDR3nt: TGTGCCAGCGGAACGGGTAGTGGGGCCAACGTCCTGACTTTC
CDR3aa: CASGTGSGANVLTF

abundance: -
j_gene: TRBJ1-2
v_gene: TRBV9
d_gene: -
CDR3nt: TGTGCCAGCAGCGTAGGTCGGGGGATCTATGGCTACACCTTC
CDR3aa: CASSVGRGIYGYTF

abundance: -
j_gene: TRBJ1-1
v_gene: TRBV13
d_gene: TRBD1
CDR3nt: TGTGCCAGCAGAGGACAGGATGATATGACTGAAGCTTTCTTT
CDR3aa: CASRGQDDMTEAFF

abundance: -
j_gene: TRBJ2-1
v_gene: TRBV10-2
d_gene: -
CDR3nt: TGCGCCAGCAGCCCGGTCCAGTCCTACAATGAGCAGTTCTTC
CDR3aa: CASSPVQSYNEQFF

abundance: -
j_gene: TRBJ1-1
v_gene: TRBV7-6
d_gene: TRBD1
CDR3nt: TGTGCCAGCAGGAGGGACAGGGGTCGTACTGAAGCTTTCTTT
CDR3aa: CASRRDRGRTEAFF

abundance: once
j_gene: TRBJ2-7
v_gene: TRBV7-9
d_gene: TRBD1
CDR3nt: TGTGCCAGCAGCGTGACAGGGAATTCCTACGAGCAGTACTTC
CDR3aa: CASSVTGNSYEQYF

abundance: -
j_gene: TRBJ2-7
v_gene: TRBV7-6
d_gene: -
CDR3nt: TGTGCCAGCAGCTTAGCGGGTCGGGACGGGGCCTACGAGCAGTACTTC
CDR3aa: CASSLAGRDGAYEQYF

abundance: -
j_gene: TRBJ1-3
v_gene: TRBV12-5
d_gene: -
CDR3nt: TGTGCTAGTGCCGTTGGAGGCGATACTGGAAACACCATATATTTT
CDR3aa: CASAVGGDTGNTIYF

abundance: -
j_gene: TRBJ2-2
v_gene: TRBV5-1
d_gene: -
CDR3nt: TGCGCCAGCAGCTTTAGGGACACCGGGGAGCTGTTTTTT
CDR3aa: CASSFRDTGELFF

abundance: -
j_gene: TRBJ1-5
v_gene: TRBV10-1
d_gene: TRBD1
CDR3nt: TGCGCCAGCAGTGAGACAGGGGGCGAGCCCCAGCATTTT
CDR3aa: CASSETGGEPQHF

abundance: -
j_gene: TRBJ2-7
v_gene: TRBV11-2
d_gene: TRBD2
CDR3nt: TGTGCCAGCAGCTTGGAGCGGGGGCCAACCTACGAGCAGTACTTC
CDR3aa: CASSLERGPTYEQYF

abundance: -
j_gene: TRBJ1-1
v_gene: TRBV29-1
d_gene: -
CDR3nt: TGCAGCGTTGGGGCGAACACTGAAGCTTTCTTT
CDR3aa: CSVGANTEAFF

abundance: -
j_gene: TRBJ2-1
v_gene: TRBV27
d_gene: -
CDR3nt: TGTGCCAGCAGTATCCAGGGGAATGAGCAGTTCTTC
CDR3aa: CASSIQGNEQFF

abundance: -
j_gene: TRBJ2-7
v_gene: TRBV10-3
d_gene: TRBD2
CDR3nt: TGTGCCAGCAGTCCAACTAGCGTTACCTACGAGCAGTACTTC
CDR3aa: CASSPTSVTYEQYF

abundance: -
j_gene: TRBJ1-2
v_gene: TRBV10-3
d_gene: -
CDR3nt: TGTGCCATCAAAACAGGTCGGCGTGGCTACACCTTC
CDR3aa: CAIKTGRRGYTF